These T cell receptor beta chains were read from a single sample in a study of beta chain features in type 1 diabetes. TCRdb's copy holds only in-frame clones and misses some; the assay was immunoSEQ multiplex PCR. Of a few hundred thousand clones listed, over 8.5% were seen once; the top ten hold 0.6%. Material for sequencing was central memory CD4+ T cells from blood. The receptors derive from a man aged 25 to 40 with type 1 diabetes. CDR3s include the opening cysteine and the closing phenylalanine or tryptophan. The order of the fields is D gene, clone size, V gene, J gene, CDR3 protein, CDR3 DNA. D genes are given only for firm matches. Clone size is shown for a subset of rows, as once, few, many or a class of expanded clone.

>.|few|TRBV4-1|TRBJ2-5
CASSQVLLETQYF
TGCGCCAGCAGCCAAGTGCTTTTAGAGACCCAGTACTTC
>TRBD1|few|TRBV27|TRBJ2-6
CASSLRGTGEGYKSSGANVLTF
TGTGCCAGCAGTTTAAGGGGGACAGGGGAAGGGTACAAGTCCTCTGGGGCCAACGTCCTGACTTTC
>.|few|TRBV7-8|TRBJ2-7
CASSRAAASYEQYF
TGTGCCAGCAGCCGCGCAGCGGCTTCCTACGAGCAGTACTTC
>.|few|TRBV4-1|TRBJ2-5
CASSWGVTQETQYF
TGCGCCAGCAGTTGGGGGGTGACTCAAGAGACCCAGTACTTC
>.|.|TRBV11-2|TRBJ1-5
CASSVPSQPQHF
TGTGCCAGCAGTGTTCCGAGTCAGCCCCAGCATTTT
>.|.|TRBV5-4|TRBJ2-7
CASSLAVGGSYEQYF
TGTGCCAGCAGCTTGGCGGTCGGGGGCTCCTACGAGCAGTACTTC
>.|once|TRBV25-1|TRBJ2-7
CASSPVTYEQYF
TGTGCCAGCAGCCCGGTCACCTACGAGCAGTACTTC
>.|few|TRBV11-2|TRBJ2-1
CASSGRSPSSYNEQFF
TGTGCCAGCAGCGGACGTAGCCCTAGCTCCTACAATGAGCAGTTCTTC
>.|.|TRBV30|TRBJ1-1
CAWSDKGTNTEAFF
TGTGCCTGGAGTGACAAGGGGACGAACACTGAAGCTTTCTTT
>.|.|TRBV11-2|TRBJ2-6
CASSWDNSGANVLTF
TGTGCCAGCAGCTGGGACAACTCTGGGGCCAACGTCCTGACTTTC
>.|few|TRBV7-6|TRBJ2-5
CASSLDSGLGGTQYF
TGTGCCAGCAGCTTAGATTCTGGGCTCGGGGGGACCCAGTACTTC
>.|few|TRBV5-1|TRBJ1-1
CASSLDIHAEAFF
TGCGCCAGCAGCCTGGACATTCACGCTGAAGCTTTCTTT
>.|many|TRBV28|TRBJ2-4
CASSPPGLRNKNIQYF
TGTGCCAGCAGTCCTCCGGGACTCCGGAACAAAAACATTCAGTACTTC
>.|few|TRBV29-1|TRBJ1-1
CSVGGTLGTEAFF
TGCAGCGTGGGGGGGACCCTGGGCACTGAAGCTTTCTTT
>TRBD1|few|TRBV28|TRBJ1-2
CASSPPGQGFGYTF
TGTGCCAGCAGTCCGCCGGGACAGGGATTTGGCTACACCTTC